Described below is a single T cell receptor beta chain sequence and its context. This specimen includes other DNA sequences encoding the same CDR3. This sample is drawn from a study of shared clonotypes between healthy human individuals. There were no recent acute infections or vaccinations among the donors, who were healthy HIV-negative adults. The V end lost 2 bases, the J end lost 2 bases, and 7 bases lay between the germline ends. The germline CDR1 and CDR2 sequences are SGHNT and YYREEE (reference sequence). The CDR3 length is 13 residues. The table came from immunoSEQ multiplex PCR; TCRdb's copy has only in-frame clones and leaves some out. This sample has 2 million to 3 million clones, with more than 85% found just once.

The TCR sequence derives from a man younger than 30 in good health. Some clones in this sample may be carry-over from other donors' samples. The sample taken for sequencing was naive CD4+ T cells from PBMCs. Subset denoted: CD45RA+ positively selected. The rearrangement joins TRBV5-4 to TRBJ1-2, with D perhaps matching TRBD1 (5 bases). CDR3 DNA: TGTGCCAGCAGCTTACGACAGAACTATGGCTACACCTTC. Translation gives CASSLRQNYGYTF.